This T cell receptor beta chain was sequenced during a study of T cell responses to AZD1222 COVID-19 vaccine. Data came from immunoSEQ multiplex PCR; TCRdb stores just in-frame clones and leaves some out. Of 200,000 or so clones in the sample, around 94% were seen once. The TCR sequence derives from an adult in good health. The sequencing used peripheral blood, collected on day 0 of AZD1222 vaccination.

CDR3 nucleotide sequence: TGTGCCAGCAGCCTCCTCGAGGACGGAGGGGGCTACACCTTC. Its protein product is CASSLLEDGGGYTF. The genes are TRBV14 and TRBJ1-2; D remains unclear. CDR1 is SGHDN and CDR2 is FVKESK in the germline V gene. The CDR3 spans 14 residues. Trimming pared 4 bases from V and 8 bases from J, leaving 17 bases between. The whole variable domain, filled in from reference TRBV14 and TRBJ1-2, reads EAGVTQFPSHSVIEKGQTVTLRCDPISGHDNLYWYRRVMGKEIKFLLHFVKESKQDESGMPNNRFLAERTGGTYSTLKVQPAELEDSGVYFCASSLLEDGGGYTFGSGTRLTVV.